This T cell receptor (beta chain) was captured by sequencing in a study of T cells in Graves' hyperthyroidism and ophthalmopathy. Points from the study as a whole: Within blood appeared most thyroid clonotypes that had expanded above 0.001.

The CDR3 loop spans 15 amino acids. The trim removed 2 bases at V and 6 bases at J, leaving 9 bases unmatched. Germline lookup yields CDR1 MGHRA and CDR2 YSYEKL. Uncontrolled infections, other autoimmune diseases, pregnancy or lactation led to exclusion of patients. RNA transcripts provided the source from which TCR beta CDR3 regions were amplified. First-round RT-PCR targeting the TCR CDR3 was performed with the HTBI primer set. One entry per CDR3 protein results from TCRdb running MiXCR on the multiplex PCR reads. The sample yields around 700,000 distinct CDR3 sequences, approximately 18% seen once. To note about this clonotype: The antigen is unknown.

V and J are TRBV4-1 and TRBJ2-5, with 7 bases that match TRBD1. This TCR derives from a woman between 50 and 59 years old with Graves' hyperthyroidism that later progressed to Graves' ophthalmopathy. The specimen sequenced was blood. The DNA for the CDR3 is TGCGCCAGCAGCCAACAACAGGGGAATAAAAAGACCCAGTACTTC. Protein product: CASSQQQGNKKTQYF.